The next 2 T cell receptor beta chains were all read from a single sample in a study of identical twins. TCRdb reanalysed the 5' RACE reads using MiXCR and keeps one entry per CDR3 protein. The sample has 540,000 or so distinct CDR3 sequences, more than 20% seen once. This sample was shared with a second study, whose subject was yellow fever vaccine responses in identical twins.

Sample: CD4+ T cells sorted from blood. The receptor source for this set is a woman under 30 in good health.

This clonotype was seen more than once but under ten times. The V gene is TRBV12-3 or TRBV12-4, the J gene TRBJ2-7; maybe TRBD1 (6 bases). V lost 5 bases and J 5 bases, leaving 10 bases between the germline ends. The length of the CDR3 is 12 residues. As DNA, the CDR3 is TGTGCCAGCAGTCCCACAGGGAACGAGCAGTACTTC. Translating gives CASSPTGNEQYF.

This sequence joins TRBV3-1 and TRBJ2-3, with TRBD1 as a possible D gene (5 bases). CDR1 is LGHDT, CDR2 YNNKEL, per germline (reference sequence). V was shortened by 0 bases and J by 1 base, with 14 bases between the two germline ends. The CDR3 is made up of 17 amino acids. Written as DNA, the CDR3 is TGTGCCAGCAGCCAAGATTTAGGGGTTCTGGGCACAGATACGCAGTATTTT. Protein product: CASSQDLGVLGTDTQYF.